This TCR beta chain was found in a study of shared clonotypes between healthy human individuals. Study results and limitations: Generation probabilities were higher for clonotypes shared across all four sorted-subset donors than for unshared ones. Tissues were not sampled, only blood, and their repertoires likely differ. Clonotype sharing among donors, it was expected, would be affected by sequencing depth.

The CDR3 is 14 residues long. Trimming shortened V by 0 bases and J by 2 bases, and 7 bases separated the two germline ends. The germline V gene has CDR1 SGDLS and CDR2 YYNGEE. Comments on this clone: Its antigen is not identified. This CDR3 is also generated by other DNA sequences in the sample.

Around 200 ng DNA, tens of thousands of T cell genomes, went into each sorted-subset replicate PCR. Here immunoSEQ multiplex PCR was the method, and the copy in TCRdb shows in-frame clones only, minus some. The data show approximately 1.9 million clones, 93% seen once. Positively selected for CCR7, the CD45RO-negative cells used as naive CD8 cells excluded terminally differentiated effector memory CD45RA+ cells. This receptor was obtained from a man aged 18 to 29 in good health. Some clones in this sample may be carry-over from other donors' samples. This chain links TRBV9 with TRBJ2-3; perhaps TRBD1 as D (5 bases). The sample comprised naive CD8+ T cells from PBMCs. CDR3 nucleotides: TGTGCCAGCAGCGTAGCAGGGAACACAGATACGCAGTATTTT. The encoded protein is CASSVAGNTDTQYF.